These 22 T cell receptor beta chains were all obtained from the same sample, sequenced in a study of blood T cells in healthy people across ages. It was with a sample-barcoded 5' primer and a J-beta primer mix that a second PCR of roughly 7 to 12 cycles was run. A single record per CDR3 protein comes from TCRdb applying MiXCR to the 5' RACE reads. Among about 1.1 million distinct CDR3 sequences listed, around two fifths were seen once. The material sequenced was blood. The receptor set was obtained from a man younger than 30 in good health.

This chain connects TRBV29-1 to TRBJ1-4; D may be TRBD1 (5 bases). Germline lookup yields CDR1 SQVTM and CDR2 ANQGSEA. The CDR3 has 13 amino acids. The germline V and J ends were trimmed by 6 bases and 3 bases, with 11 bases remaining between them. The CDR3 DNA follows: TGCAGCGTGTACTTGGGGGCTAATGAAAAACTGTTTTTT. Translation: CSVYLGANEKLFF.

This clonotype was observed a handful of times. Sequence at one end of the junction differs from germline and may be a read error. The chain employs TRBV7-2 and TRBJ2-1; D gene uncertain. The length of the CDR3 is 15 residues. Germline V gene sequence: CDR1 SGHTA, CDR2 FQGNSA. CDR3 DNA sequence: TGTGCCAGCAACACCGGCGGTAGCTCCTACAATGAGCGGTTCTTC. This sequence encodes CASNTGGSSYNERFF.

This clonotype was recorded once. The chain couples TRBV7-9 to TRBJ1-5; TRBD1 matches at 8 bases. The CDR3 covers 15 residues. Losses at the gene ends were 2 bases for V and 3 bases for J; bases not matched to a gene: 3. Germline-derived CDR1 and CDR2 are SEHNR and FQNEAQ (reference sequence). The CDR3 DNA follows: TGTGCCAGCAGCTTATCAGGGGGCTACAATCAGCCCCAGCATTTT. Translation gives CASSLSGGYNQPQHF.

This clonotype was counted between two and nine times. The genes are TRBV7-2 and TRBJ2-3; TRBD2 agrees at 7 bases. The germline V gene encodes CDR1 SGHTA and CDR2 FQGNSA. The CDR3 sequence is 15 residues long. V gave up 3 bases and J gave up 0 bases; unmatched junction bases: 3. The CDR3 bases are TGTGCCAGCAGCTTGTGGGGGGGGAGCACAGATACGCAGTATTTT. Its protein is CASSLWGGSTDTQYF.

This clonotype was seen only a few times. This rearrangement joins TRBV2 to TRBJ2-1, with D maybe TRBD2 (6 bases). The CDR3 loop spans 14 amino acids. Germline CDR1 is SNHLY and CDR2 is FYNNEI. Trimming left V 3 bases short and J 5 bases short, with 11 bases between. The chain's CDR3 is CASSDWEANNEQFF. In DNA form, the CDR3 reads TGTGCCAGCAGTGATTGGGAGGCCAACAATGAGCAGTTCTTC.

The chain employs TRBV5-1 and TRBJ2-5; D not resolved. V shed 4 bases and J shed 1 base, with 5 bases lying between them. Germline CDR1 reads SGHRS; CDR2 reads YFSETQ. The CDR3 covers 12 residues. The DNA for the CDR3 is TGCGCCAGCAGCAAGGCCCAAGAGACCCAGTACTTC. Translating it yields CASSKAQETQYF.

The table lists this clonotype with a few counts. The chain recombines TRBV5-1 with TRBJ2-1, with 9 bases aligning to TRBD1. The CDR3 consists of 17 residues. V lost 4 bases to trimming and J lost 5 bases; unmatched junction nucleotides: 13. CDR1 and CDR2 from the germline V gene are SGHRS and YFSETQ. CDR3 amino acids: CASSRDERTGAHNEQFF. The CDR3 DNA is TGCGCCAGCAGCAGGGACGAAAGGACAGGGGCACACAATGAGCAGTTCTTC.

This chain joins TRBV12-3 or TRBV12-4 and TRBJ2-7, with D tentatively TRBD1 (6 bases). V lost 4 bases and J 2 bases, leaving 15 bases between the germline ends. The CDR3 consists of 15 residues. The CDR3 DNA reads TGTGCCAGCAGTTCAACCGGGACAACCGCCTACGAGCAGTACTTC. It codes for CASSSTGTTAYEQYF.

The chain recombines TRBV27 with TRBJ2-2, with D maybe TRBD2 (5 bases). This CDR3 comprises 16 residues. Germline V gene data show CDR1 as MNHEY and CDR2 as SMNVEV (reference sequence). The V end lost 3 bases, the J end lost 1 base, and 12 bases lay between the germline ends. The CDR3 sequence is CASSFGPRGNTGELFF. CDR3 nucleotide sequence: TGTGCCAGCAGTTTCGGGCCCCGGGGGAACACCGGGGAGCTGTTTTTT.

This clonotype was counted only a few times. V is TRBV6-5 and J is TRBJ2-1, with TRBD1 as a possible D gene (5 bases). The CDR3 totals 15 residues. V shed 2 bases and J shed 2 bases, with 10 bases lying between them. Germline lookup yields CDR1 MNHEY and CDR2 SVGAGI. The CDR3 here is CASSYMAGTYNEQFF. Here the CDR3 DNA reads TGTGCCAGCAGTTACATGGCAGGGACCTACAATGAGCAGTTCTTC.

The chain carries TRBV20-1 and TRBJ1-2; D possibly corresponds to TRBD1 (5 bases). CDR1 and CDR2 (germline): DFQATT, SNEGSKA (reference sequence). The CDR3 is 14 amino acids. The V end was cut by 2 bases, the J end by 2 bases, with 12 bases between. The CDR3 reads CSARSTTANYGYTF. CDR3 in DNA: TGCAGTGCTAGAAGCACGACAGCCAACTATGGCTACACCTTC.

The chain has TRBV11-2 and TRBJ2-5, with 10 bases matching TRBD2. The trim removed 2 bases at V and 11 bases at J, leaving 11 bases unmatched. Looked up from germline, CDR1 is SGHAT and CDR2 is FQNNGV. The CDR3 has 15 residues. The CDR3, as DNA: TGTGCCAGCAGCTTATTGGGGACTAGCGTCAATGAGCAGTACTTC. Its protein is CASSLLGTSVNEQYF.

This clonotype was seen a handful of times. The DNA for the CDR3 is TGTGCCATCAGGGAGGACAGTGAGGCTTTCTTT. Protein product: CAIREDSEAFF. The V call is TRBV10-3, the J call TRBJ1-1; maybe TRBD1 (6 bases). Germline lookup yields CDR1 ENHRY and CDR2 SYGVKD. The CDR3 covers 11 residues. Trimming cost V 6 bases and J 11 bases, with 13 bases left between them.

This clonotype was found a few times. The rearrangement links TRBV3-1 to TRBJ2-3, with no clear D. Trimming took 4 bases from V and 0 from J, leaving 14 bases between them. CDR1 is LGHDT and CDR2 is YNNKEL in the germline V gene (reference sequence). This CDR3 contains 16 residues. CDR3 in amino acids: CASSPAIWPSTDTQYF. CDR3 in DNA: TGTGCCAGCAGCCCAGCTATTTGGCCTAGCACAGATACGCAGTATTTT.

This clonotype showed up many times. The chain carries TRBV7-8 and TRBJ1-6; D ambiguous. V shed 7 bases and J shed 0 bases, with 10 bases lying between them. CDR1 and CDR2 (germline): SGHVS, FQNEAQ. This CDR3 has 15 residues. The CDR3: CASTPGSSYNSPLHF. The CDR3 DNA is TGTGCCAGCACACCGGGGAGCTCCTATAATTCACCCCTCCACTTT.

The chain joins TRBV6-2 or TRBV6-3 to TRBJ2-5; TRBD1 agrees at 7 bases. The J call is uncertain, as TRBJ2-7 better fits the DNA end. Germline CDR1 MNHEY, CDR2 SVGEGT. CDR3 length: 14 amino acids. DNA of the CDR3: TGTGCCAGCAGTGATCGGGACAGACAATACGAGCAGTACTTC. This encodes CASSDRDRQYEQYF.

In this sample, this clonotype turned up a few times. The V gene is TRBV6-2 or TRBV6-3, the J gene TRBJ2-5, with D unclear. This CDR3 contains 13 residues. Germline lookup yields CDR1 MNHEY and CDR2 SVGEGT. The ends were cut back, 7 bases at V and 5 bases at J, with 14 bases in the middle. The CDR3 protein is CASTIRSRETQYF. The CDR3 DNA sequence: TGTGCCAGCACCATAAGGTCTCGGGAGACCCAGTACTTC.

The gene calls are TRBV4-3 and TRBJ1-5; D uncertain. This CDR3 has 13 residues. Trimming left V 3 bases short and J 2 bases short, with 5 bases between. Per the germline V gene, CDR1 is LGHNA and CDR2 is YSLEER. The CDR3 nucleotides read TGCGCCAGCAGCCAGGTACGCAATCAGCCCCAGCATTTT. Protein product: CASSQVRNQPQHF.

Many counts were recorded for this clonotype. The chain joins TRBV13 to TRBJ2-5, with D perhaps TRBD1 or TRBD2 (5 bases each). This CDR3 has 13 residues. Trimming cost V 5 bases and J 3 bases, with 10 bases left between them. CDR1 is PRHDT and CDR2 is FYEKMQ in the germline V gene (reference sequence). The CDR3 here is CASSPGTKETQYF. CDR3 bases: TGTGCCAGCAGCCCAGGGACGAAAGAGACCCAGTACTTC.

A word on this clonotype: An end of the junction differs from the germline gene, which may be a read error. The chain combines TRBV18 with TRBJ2-7; no firm D call. Germline CDR1 reads KGHSH; CDR2 reads LQKENI. The CDR3 contains 13 residues. The CDR3 loop reads CTSSPGTTYEQYF. The CDR3 DNA sequence: TGTACCAGCTCACCGGGCACGACCTACGAGCAGTACTTC.

This chain links TRBV4-2 with TRBJ1-4, with D tentatively TRBD1 (6 bases). CDR3 length equals 14 residues. The ends were cut back, 0 bases at V and 8 bases at J, with 10 bases in the middle. Germline-derived CDR1 and CDR2 are LGHNA and YNFKEQ. The CDR3 region has the DNA TGTGCCAGCAGCCAAGATGGGCAGGGGGAAAAACTGTTTTTT. Encoded protein: CASSQDGQGEKLFF.

This clonotype has a handful of counts. This chain uses TRBV5-1 with TRBJ1-2; a possible D gene is TRBD1 (6 bases). The V and J ends lost 3 bases and 7 bases respectively, with 16 bases between them. The CDR3 covers 14 residues. Germline CDR1 SGHRS, CDR2 YFSETQ. Here the CDR3 DNA reads TGCGCCAGCAGCTCGCAGAGGGGGGGAGCTGGCTACACCTTC. As protein: CASSSQRGGAGYTF.